The source of this TCR beta chain is a study of identifying expanded T cells in peripheral blood. Overall study results and limits: Two-week clone count variance significantly increased as total template count grew.

Healthy donors had no documented immune events, such as infections, while sampled. Assay: immunoSEQ multiplex PCR; the TCRdb copy retains only in-frame clones and omits some. The table records under 90,000 clones, over 75% of them present only once. This CDR3 has 14 residues. Between the trimmed V and J ends, which lost 4 bases and 6 bases, there was a span of 15 bases. Germline V CDR1 and CDR2: LNHDA, SQIVND (reference sequence). On this clone itself: The antigen is not known.

The V call is TRBV19, the J call TRBJ1-2; weak D call: TRBD1 (6 bases). This clonotype was obtained from a person aged 18 to 70 in good health. The sample comprised blood. The CDR3, as DNA: TGTGCCAGTAGTAATCAGGGGACAAGGCATGGCTACACCTTC. Protein sequence: CASSNQGTRHGYTF.